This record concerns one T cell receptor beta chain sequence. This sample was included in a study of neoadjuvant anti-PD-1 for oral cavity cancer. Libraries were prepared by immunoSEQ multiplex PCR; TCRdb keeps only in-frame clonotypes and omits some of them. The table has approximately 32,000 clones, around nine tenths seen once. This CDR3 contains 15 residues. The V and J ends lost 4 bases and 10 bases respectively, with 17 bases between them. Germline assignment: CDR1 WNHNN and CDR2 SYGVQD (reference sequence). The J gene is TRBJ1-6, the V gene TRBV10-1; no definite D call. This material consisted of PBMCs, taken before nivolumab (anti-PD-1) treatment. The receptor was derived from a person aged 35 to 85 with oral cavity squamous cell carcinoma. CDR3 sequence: CASSATPGPGSPLHF. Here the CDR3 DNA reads TGCGCCAGCAGTGCGACACCCGGGCCGGGCTCACCCCTCCACTTT.